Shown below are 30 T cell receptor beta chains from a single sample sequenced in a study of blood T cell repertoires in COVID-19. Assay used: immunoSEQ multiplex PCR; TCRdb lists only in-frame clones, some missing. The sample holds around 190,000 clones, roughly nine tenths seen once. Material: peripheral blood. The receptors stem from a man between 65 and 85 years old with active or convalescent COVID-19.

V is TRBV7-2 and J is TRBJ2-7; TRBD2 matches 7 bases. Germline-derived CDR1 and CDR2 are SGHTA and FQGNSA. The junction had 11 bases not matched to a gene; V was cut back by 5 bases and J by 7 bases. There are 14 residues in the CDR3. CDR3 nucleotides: TGTGCCAGCAGCGTTTGGCGGGAGTTGGGAGAGCAGTACTTC. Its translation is CASSVWRELGEQYF.

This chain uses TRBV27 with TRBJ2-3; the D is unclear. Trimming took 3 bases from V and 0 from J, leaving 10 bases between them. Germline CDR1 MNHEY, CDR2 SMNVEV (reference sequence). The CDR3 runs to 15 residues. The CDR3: CASSFVETSTDTQYF. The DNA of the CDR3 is TGTGCCAGCAGTTTTGTGGAGACTAGCACAGATACGCAGTATTTT.

Written as DNA, the CDR3 is TGCGCCAGCCGACATCCGGGGTCGACTGAAGCTTTCTTT. It is translated as CASRHPGSTEAFF. V is TRBV4-3 and J is TRBJ1-1; no clear D. Germline V gene data show CDR1 as LGHNA and CDR2 as YSLEER. Trimming shortened V by 8 bases and J by 5 bases, and 15 bases separated the two germline ends. The CDR3 consists of 13 residues.

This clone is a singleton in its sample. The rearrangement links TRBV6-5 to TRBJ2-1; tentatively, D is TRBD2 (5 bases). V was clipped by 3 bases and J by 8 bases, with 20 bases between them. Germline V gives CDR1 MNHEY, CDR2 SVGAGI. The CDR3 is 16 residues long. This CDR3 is CASSYNRRLEDHEQFF. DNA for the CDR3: TGTGCCAGCAGTTATAATAGGAGGCTAGAAGACCATGAGCAGTTCTTC.

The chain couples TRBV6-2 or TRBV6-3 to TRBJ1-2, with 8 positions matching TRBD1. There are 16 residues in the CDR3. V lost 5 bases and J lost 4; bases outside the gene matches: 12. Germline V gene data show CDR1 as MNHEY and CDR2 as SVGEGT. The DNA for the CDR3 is TGTGCCAGCAGTACGCGTGGAGGACAGGGCCTCTATGGCTACACCTTC. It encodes CASSTRGGQGLYGYTF.

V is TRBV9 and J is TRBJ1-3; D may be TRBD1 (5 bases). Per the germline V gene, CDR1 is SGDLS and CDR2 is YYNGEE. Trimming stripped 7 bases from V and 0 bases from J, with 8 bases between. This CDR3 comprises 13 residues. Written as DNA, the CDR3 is TGTGCCAGCTCGACAGTCTCTGGAAACACCATATATTTT. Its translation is CASSTVSGNTIYF.

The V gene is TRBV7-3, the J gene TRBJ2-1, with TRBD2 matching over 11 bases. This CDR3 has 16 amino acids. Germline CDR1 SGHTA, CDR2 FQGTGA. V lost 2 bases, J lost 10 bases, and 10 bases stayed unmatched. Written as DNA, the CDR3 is TGTGCCAGCAGCTTATTAGCGGGAGGGCCGGCGGGGGAGCAGTTCTTC. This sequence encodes CASSLLAGGPAGEQFF.

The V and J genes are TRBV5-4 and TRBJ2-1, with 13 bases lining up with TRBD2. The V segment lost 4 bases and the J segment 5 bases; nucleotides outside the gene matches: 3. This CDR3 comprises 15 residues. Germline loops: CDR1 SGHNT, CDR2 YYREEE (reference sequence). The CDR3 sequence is CASSRTSGRDNEQFF. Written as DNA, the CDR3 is TGTGCCAGCAGCCGGACTAGCGGGAGAGACAATGAGCAGTTCTTC.

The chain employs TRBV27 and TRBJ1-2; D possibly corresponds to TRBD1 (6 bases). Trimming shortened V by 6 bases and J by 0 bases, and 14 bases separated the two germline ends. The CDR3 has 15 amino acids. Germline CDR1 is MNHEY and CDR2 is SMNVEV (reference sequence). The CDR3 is CASSRIQGTNYGYTF. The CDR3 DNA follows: TGTGCCAGCAGCAGAATACAGGGAACTAACTATGGCTACACCTTC.

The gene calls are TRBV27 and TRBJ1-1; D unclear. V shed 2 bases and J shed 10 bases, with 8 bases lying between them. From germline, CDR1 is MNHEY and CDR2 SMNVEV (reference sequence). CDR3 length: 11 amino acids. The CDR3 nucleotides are TGTGCCAGCAGTTTAATGGGAGCAGCTTTCTTT. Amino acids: CASSLMGAAFF.

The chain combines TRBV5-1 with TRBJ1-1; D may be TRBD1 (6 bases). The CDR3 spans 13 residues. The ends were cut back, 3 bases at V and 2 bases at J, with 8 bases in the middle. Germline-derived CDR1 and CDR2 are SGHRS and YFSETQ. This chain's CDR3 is CASSWGPNTEAFF. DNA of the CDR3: TGCGCCAGCAGCTGGGGGCCCAACACTGAAGCTTTCTTT.

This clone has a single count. The CDR3 DNA follows: TGTGCCAGCAGCTCCCGCACTAGCGGATCCTACGAGCAGTACTTC. Amino acids: CASSSRTSGSYEQYF. The chain is built from TRBV7-2 and TRBJ2-7; 8 bases map to TRBD2. This CDR3 has 15 residues. After removal of 4 bases from V and 1 base from J, the junction contained 6 bases not matched to a gene. The germline gives CDR1 SGHTA, CDR2 FQGNSA.

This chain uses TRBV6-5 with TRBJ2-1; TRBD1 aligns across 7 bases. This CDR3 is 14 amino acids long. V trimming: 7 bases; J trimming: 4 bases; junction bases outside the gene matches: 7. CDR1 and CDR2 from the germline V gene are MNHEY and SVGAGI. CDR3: CASNTGVPYNEQFF. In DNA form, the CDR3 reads TGTGCCAGCAATACAGGGGTTCCTTACAATGAGCAGTTCTTC.

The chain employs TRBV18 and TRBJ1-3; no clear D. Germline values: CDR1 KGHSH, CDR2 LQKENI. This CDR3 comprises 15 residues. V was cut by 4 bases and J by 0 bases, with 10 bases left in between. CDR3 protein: CASSQPPSSGNTIYF. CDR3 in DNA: TGTGCCAGCTCACAACCCCCGAGCTCTGGAAACACCATATATTTT.

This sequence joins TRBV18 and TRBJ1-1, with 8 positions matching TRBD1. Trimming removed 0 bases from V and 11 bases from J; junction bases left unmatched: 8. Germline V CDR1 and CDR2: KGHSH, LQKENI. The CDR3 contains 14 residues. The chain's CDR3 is CASSPPGQVPGAFF. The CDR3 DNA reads TGTGCCAGCTCACCACCGGGACAGGTACCTGGGGCTTTCTTT.

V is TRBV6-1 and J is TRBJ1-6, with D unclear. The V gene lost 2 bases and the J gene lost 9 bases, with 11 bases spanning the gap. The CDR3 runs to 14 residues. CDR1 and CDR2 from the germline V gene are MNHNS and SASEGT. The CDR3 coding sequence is TGTGCCAGCAGTGAACGCAGGCAGAGTTCACCCCTCCACTTT. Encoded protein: CASSERRQSSPLHF.

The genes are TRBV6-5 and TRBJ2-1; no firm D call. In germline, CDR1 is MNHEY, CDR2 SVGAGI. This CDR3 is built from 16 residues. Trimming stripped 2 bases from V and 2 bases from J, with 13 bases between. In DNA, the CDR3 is TGTGCCAGCAGTTACACAATATACGTTGCCTACAATGAGCAGTTCTTC. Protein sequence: CASSYTIYVAYNEQFF.

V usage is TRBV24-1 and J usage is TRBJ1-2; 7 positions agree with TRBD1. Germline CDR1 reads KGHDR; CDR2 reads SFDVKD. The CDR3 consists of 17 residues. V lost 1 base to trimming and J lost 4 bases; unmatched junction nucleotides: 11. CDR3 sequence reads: CATSDFRADRVVYGYTF. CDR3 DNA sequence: TGTGCCACCAGTGATTTTCGGGCCGACAGGGTGGTCTATGGCTACACCTTC.

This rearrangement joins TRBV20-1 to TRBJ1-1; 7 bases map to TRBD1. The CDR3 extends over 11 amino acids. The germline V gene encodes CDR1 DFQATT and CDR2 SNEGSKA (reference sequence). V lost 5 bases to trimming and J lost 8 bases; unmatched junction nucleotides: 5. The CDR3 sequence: CSADRVGEAFF. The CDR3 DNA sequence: TGCAGTGCTGACAGGGTTGGGGAAGCTTTCTTT.

The CDR3 protein is CASKDGMETEAFF. In DNA form, the CDR3 reads TGTGCCAGCAAAGACGGGATGGAGACTGAAGCTTTCTTT. The rearrangement uses TRBV18 and TRBJ1-1; D uncertain. With 8 bases removed from V and 5 bases from J, the gap between germline ends came to 15 bases. The length of the CDR3 is 13 residues. Germline V gives CDR1 KGHSH, CDR2 LQKENI.

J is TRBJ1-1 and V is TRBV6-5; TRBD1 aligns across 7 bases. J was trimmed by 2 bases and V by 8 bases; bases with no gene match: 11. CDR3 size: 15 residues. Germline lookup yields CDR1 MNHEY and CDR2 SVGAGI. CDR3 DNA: TGTGCCAGCTCAAGGCGGAGACAGGGTAACACTGAAGCTTTCTTT. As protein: CASSRRRQGNTEAFF.

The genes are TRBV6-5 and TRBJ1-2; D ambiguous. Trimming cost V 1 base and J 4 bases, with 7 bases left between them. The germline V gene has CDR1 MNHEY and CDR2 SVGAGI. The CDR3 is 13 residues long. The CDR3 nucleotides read TGTGCCAGCAGTTACTTACGGTTCTATGGCTACACCTTC. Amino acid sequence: CASSYLRFYGYTF.

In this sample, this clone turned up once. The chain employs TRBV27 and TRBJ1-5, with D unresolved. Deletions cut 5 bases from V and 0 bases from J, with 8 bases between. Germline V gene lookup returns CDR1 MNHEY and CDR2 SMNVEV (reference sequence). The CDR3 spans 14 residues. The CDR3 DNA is TGTGCCAGCAGTGGGCAATATAGCAATCAGCCCCAGCATTTT. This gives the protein CASSGQYSNQPQHF.

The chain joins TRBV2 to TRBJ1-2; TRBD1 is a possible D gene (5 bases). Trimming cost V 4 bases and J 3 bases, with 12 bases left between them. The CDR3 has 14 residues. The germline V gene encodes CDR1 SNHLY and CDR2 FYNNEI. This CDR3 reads CASSATGVDYGYTF. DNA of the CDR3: TGTGCCAGCAGTGCTACGGGGGTCGACTATGGCTACACCTTC. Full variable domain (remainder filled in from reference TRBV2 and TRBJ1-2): EPEVTQTPSHQVTQMGQEVILRCVPISNHLYFYWYRQILGQKVEFLVSFYNNEISEKSEIFDDQFSVERPDGSNFTLKIRSTKLEDSAMYFCASSATGVDYGYTFGSGTRLTVV.

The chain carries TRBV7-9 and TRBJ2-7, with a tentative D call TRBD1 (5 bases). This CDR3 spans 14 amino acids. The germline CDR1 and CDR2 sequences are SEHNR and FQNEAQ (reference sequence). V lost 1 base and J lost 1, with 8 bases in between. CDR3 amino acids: CASSLDRTSYEQYF. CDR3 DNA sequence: TGTGCCAGCAGCTTAGACAGGACGTCCTACGAGCAGTACTTC.

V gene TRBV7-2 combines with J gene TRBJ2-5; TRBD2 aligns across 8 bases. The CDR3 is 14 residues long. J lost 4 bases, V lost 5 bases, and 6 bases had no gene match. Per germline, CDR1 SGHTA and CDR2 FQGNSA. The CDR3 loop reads CASSHRGGVETQYF. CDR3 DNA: TGTGCCAGCAGCCATCGGGGGGGGGTAGAGACCCAGTACTTC.

The DNA for the CDR3 is TGTGCCAGCAGCTCCCGGGCAGGGGGGATGGAGACCCAGTACTTC. Its protein is CASSSRAGGMETQYF. The V and J genes are TRBV7-2 and TRBJ2-5; possibly TRBD1 for D (7 bases). Trimming took 4 bases from V and 5 from J, leaving 17 bases between them. Germline V CDR1 and CDR2: SGHTA, FQGNSA. The CDR3 has 15 residues.

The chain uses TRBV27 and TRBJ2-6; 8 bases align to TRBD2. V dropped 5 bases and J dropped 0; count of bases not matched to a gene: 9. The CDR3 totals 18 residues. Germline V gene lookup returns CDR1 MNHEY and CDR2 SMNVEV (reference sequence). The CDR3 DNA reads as TGTGCCAGCAGTGGCCGGGGGGGGTCTCTCTCTGGGGCCAACGTCCTGACTTTC. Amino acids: CASSGRGGSLSGANVLTF.

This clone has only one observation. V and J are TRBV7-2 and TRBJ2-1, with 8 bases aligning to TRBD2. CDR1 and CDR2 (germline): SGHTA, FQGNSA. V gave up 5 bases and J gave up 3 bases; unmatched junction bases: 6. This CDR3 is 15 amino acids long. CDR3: CASSLSGSGYNEQFF. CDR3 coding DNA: TGTGCCAGCAGCCTCAGCGGGAGCGGCTACAATGAGCAGTTCTTC.

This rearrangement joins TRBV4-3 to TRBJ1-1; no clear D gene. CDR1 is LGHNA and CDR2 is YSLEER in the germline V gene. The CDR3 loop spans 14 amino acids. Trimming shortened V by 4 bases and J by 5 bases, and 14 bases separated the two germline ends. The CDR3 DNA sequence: TGCGCCAGCAGCCCCGAGGGTTTTGGAACTGAAGCTTTCTTT. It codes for CASSPEGFGTEAFF.